The 6 T cell receptor beta chains below were found in one sample sequenced in a study of CD8 T cells in Susac syndrome. Random hexamers served to reverse transcribe roughly 0.5 to 1 ug RNA. One entry per CDR3 protein, called by TCRdb with MiXCR from the immunoSEQ multiplex PCR reads. The sample shows more than 150,000 distinct CDR3 sequences, about 95% of them seen only once. The sample comprised CD8+ T cells from PBMCs. The receptors shown here come from a human donor with multiple sclerosis.

The chain is built from TRBV29-1 and TRBJ1-1; D is perhaps TRBD1 (5 bases). V was pared by 0 bases and J by 1 base, with 12 bases between. This CDR3 has 15 residues. The V gene's germline CDR1 is SQVTM and CDR2 ANQGSEA. CDR3 residues: CSVEDPGLTNTEAFF. The DNA of the CDR3 is TGCAGCGTTGAAGACCCGGGACTGACGAACACTGAAGCTTTCTTT.

V is TRBV5-6 and J is TRBJ2-1; 10 bases match TRBD2. This CDR3 contains 15 residues. Germline-derived CDR1 and CDR2 are SGHDT and YYEEEE. After removal of 2 bases from V and 12 bases from J, the junction contained 11 bases not matched to a gene. In DNA, the CDR3 is TGTGCCAGCAGCTTTAGCGGGGGGAGAAGCTTTTGGCAGTTCTTC. Residues: CASSFSGGRSFWQFF.

V and J are TRBV12-3 or TRBV12-4 and TRBJ2-7, with a weak D call TRBD1 (5 bases). There are 12 residues in the CDR3. Trimming shortened V by 5 bases and J by 4 bases, and 9 bases separated the two germline ends. The CDR3 loop reads CASSLQGYEQYF. The CDR3 coding sequence is TGTGCCAGCAGTCTCCAGGGTTACGAGCAGTACTTC.

V is TRBV7-8 and J is TRBJ1-6; D unresolved. The germline V and J ends were trimmed by 0 bases and 5 bases, with 17 bases remaining between them. This CDR3 is 18 amino acids long. Germline loops: CDR1 SGHVS, CDR2 FQNEAQ. As DNA, the CDR3 is TGTGCCAGCAGCTTAGCACCTGGAGGGTACCTTAATAATTCACCCCTCCACTTT. Encoded protein: CASSLAPGGYLNNSPLHF.

The CDR3 loop reads CASSLEMGLAEAFF. CDR3 coding DNA: TGTGCCAGCAGCTTAGAGATGGGGCTAGCTGAAGCTTTCTTT. The chain joins TRBV7-2 to TRBJ1-1, with D tentatively TRBD1 (5 bases). V lost 1 base to trimming and J lost 6 bases, with 12 bases between them. CDR3 length: 14 amino acids. CDR1 and CDR2 from the germline V gene are SGHTA and FQGNSA.

This chain uses TRBV7-9 with TRBJ1-2; 8 nucleotides align to TRBD1. From germline, CDR1 is SEHNR and CDR2 FQNEAQ (reference sequence). Trimming removed 4 bases from V and 6 bases from J; junction bases left unmatched: 7. The CDR3 contains 14 residues. In DNA, the CDR3 is TGTGCCAGCAGCTACCGGGACAGGATCGATGGCTACACCTTC. Protein sequence: CASSYRDRIDGYTF.